This T cell receptor beta chain was obtained from a study of cytomegalovirus exposure and HLA in healthy donors. The PCR employed 60 Vbeta primers together with 13 Jbeta primers. TCRdb's copy holds only in-frame clones and misses some; the assay was immunoSEQ multiplex PCR. The table lists approximately 140,000 clones, 60% to 80% of them singletons, with 4.5% to 6% in the top ten. The CDR3 runs 12 residues. V lost 5 bases, J lost 5 bases, and 9 bases lay in between. Germline V gene lookup returns CDR1 SQVTM and CDR2 ANQGSEA. Donors in the study were healthy people who gave bone marrow. The sample was PBMCs. The chain links TRBV29-1 to TRBJ2-2; D is perhaps TRBD2 (5 bases). The TCR sequence derives from a male donor in good health and CMV-seronegative. The CDR3 region is CSVLRGTGELFF. The CDR3 nucleotides read TGCAGCGTTTTACGAGGGACCGGGGAGCTGTTTTTT.